This TCR beta chain was recovered during a study of technical replicates of blood from a handful of donors. Germline V gives CDR1 SGHNT, CDR2 YYREEE (reference sequence). With 7 bases removed from V and 3 bases from J, the gap between germline ends came to 8 bases. CDR3 length equals 12 residues. Assay used: immunoSEQ multiplex PCR; TCRdb lists only in-frame clones, some missing. The sample records 50,000 to 70,000 clones, approximately 94% being singletons. This TCR was recovered from a human donor in good health. Some clones in this sample may be carry-over from other donors' samples. J is TRBJ1-3 and V is TRBV5-4; D remains ambiguous. Sequenced: PBMCs. CDR3 protein: CASSLFGNTIYF. The CDR3 bases are TGTGCCAGCTCCCTTTTTGGAAACACCATATATTTT.